The T cell receptor (beta chain) described here comes from a study of T cells after posttransplantation cyclophosphamide. The study, taken as a whole, reports: TRB overlap between skin or GI tissue T cells and blood was limited. Later post-transplant blood repertoires were often dominated by donor CD8+ memory clones.

V was pared by 4 bases and J by 6 bases, with 3 bases of the junction left unmatched. CDR1 SGHTA and CDR2 FQGNSA come from the germline V gene. This CDR3 has 13 residues. On this clone: The target antigen is unknown.

Assay used: immunoSEQ multiplex PCR; TCRdb lists only in-frame clones, some missing. The table has about 9,200 clones, roughly 89% seen once. The receptor was isolated from an older woman in good health, CMV-negative, and a related stem cell transplant donor. Source material: memory CD4+ T cells sorted from PBMCs. The chain has TRBV7-2 and TRBJ2-1, with 7 bases matching TRBD1. CDR3 in amino acids: CASSSTGSNEQFF. The CDR3 coding sequence is TGTGCCAGCAGCTCGACAGGGTCCAATGAGCAGTTCTTC.